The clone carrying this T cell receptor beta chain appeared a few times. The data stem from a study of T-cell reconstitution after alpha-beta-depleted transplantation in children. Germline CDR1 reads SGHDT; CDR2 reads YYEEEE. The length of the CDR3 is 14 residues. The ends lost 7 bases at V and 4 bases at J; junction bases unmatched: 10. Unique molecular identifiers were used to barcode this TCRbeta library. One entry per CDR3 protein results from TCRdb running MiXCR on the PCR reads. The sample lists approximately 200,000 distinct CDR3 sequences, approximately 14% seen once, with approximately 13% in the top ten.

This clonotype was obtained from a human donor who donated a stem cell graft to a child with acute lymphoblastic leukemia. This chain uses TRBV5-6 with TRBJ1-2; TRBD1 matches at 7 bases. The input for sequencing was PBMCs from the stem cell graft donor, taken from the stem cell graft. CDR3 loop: CASGGGQTAYGYTF. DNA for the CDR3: TGTGCCAGCGGGGGGGGACAGACGGCCTATGGCTACACCTTC.